A single sample gave rise to the 24 T cell receptor beta chains below, sequenced in a study of CD8+CD57+ T cells in acquired aplastic anemia. According to the study, genomic DNA was the template for TCR beta VDJ and CDR3 profiling. TCRdb called the reads again in MiXCR, with one record for every CDR3 protein. The sample includes fewer than 200,000 distinct CDR3 sequences, approximately 52% of them seen just once. Selection for sequencing was limited to patients who had shown CD8+CD57+ cell expansion by flow cytometry. Sequenced input: sorted CD4+, CD8+, or CD8+CD57+ T cells (not recorded which) from PBMCs. The receptors derive from a human donor with aplastic anemia.

This clonotype was picked up many times. The gene calls are TRBV6-5 and TRBJ1-1, with D perhaps TRBD1 (6 bases). Trimming removed 4 bases from V and 7 bases from J, with 10 bases in between. The CDR3 runs 12 residues. The germline CDR1 and CDR2 sequences are MNHEY and SVGAGI. Written as DNA, the CDR3 is TGTGCCAGCAGTTCCCAGGGGAATGAAGCTTTCTTT. Protein product: CASSSQGNEAFF.

The V and J genes are TRBV7-9 and TRBJ1-1, with TRBD1 matching 7 bases. The CDR3 length is 15 residues. CDR1 SEHNR and CDR2 FQNEAQ come from the germline V gene (reference sequence). The trim removed 5 bases at V and 1 base at J, leaving 7 bases unmatched. Here the CDR3 DNA reads TGTGCCAGCAGCCCCATCGGACAGGAGAACACTGAAGCTTTCTTT. It translates to CASSPIGQENTEAFF.

This clonotype was picked up many times. The V and J genes are TRBV5-4 and TRBJ2-3; D gene uncertain. The CDR3 is made up of 15 amino acids. The germline V gene has CDR1 SGHNT and CDR2 YYREEE (reference sequence). Trimming cost V 2 bases and J 2 bases, with 12 bases left between them. CDR3 DNA sequence: TGTGCCAGCAGCTTTCTGGGTCATGACACAGATACGCAGTATTTT. Translation gives CASSFLGHDTDTQYF.

The rearrangement links TRBV7-6 to TRBJ2-3; D gene ambiguous. The CDR3 runs to 16 residues. The germline gives CDR1 SGHVS, CDR2 FNYEAQ. V lost 2 bases and J lost 2, with 14 bases in between. The CDR3 DNA reads TGTGCCAGCAGCTTACGGGCGGCGGTCCCCACAGATACGCAGTATTTT. It translates to CASSLRAAVPTDTQYF.

The rearrangement uses TRBV5-1 and TRBJ2-7; D is unclear. CDR1 is SGHRS and CDR2 is YFSETQ in the germline V gene. V lost 0 bases and J 4 bases, leaving 11 bases between the germline ends. The CDR3 is 14 residues long. CDR3 sequence (DNA): TGCGCCAGCAGCTTGGCATTCGGGTCTTACGAGCAGTACTTC. It yields the protein CASSLAFGSYEQYF.

The V and J genes are TRBV20-1 and TRBJ2-3; TRBD2 aligns across 9 bases. V dropped 8 bases and J dropped 0; count of bases not matched to a gene: 9. The length of the CDR3 is 15 residues. The germline CDR1 and CDR2 sequences are DFQATT and SNEGSKA (reference sequence). The CDR3 protein is CSPSTSGTSTDTQYF. The CDR3 bases are TGCAGTCCGTCGACTAGCGGCACTAGCACAGATACGCAGTATTTT.

The CDR3, as DNA: TGTGCCAGCAGTGTCGGGACTACTAGCACAGATACGCAGTATTTT. Translation: CASSVGTTSTDTQYF. This rearrangement joins TRBV6-4 to TRBJ2-3; 7 bases are a match to TRBD2. This CDR3 comprises 15 residues. The germline CDR1 and CDR2 sequences are MRHNA and SNTAGT. The J segment lost 0 bases and the V segment lost 4 bases, leaving 4 bases of the junction unmatched.

The table lists this clonotype with many counts. The chain carries TRBV20-1 and TRBJ2-5; 7 bases match TRBD1. Per the germline V gene, CDR1 is DFQATT and CDR2 is SNEGSKA (reference sequence). The junction had 7 bases not matched to a gene; V was cut back by 3 bases and J by 3 bases. The CDR3 contains 14 residues. The CDR3 DNA reads TGCAGTGCTAGGCCCACAGGGGAGAAAGAGACCCAGTACTTC. It specifies CSARPTGEKETQYF.

The chain employs TRBV7-2 and TRBJ2-3, with 9 positions matching TRBD2. Germline CDR1 reads SGHTA; CDR2 reads FQGNSA. There are 14 residues in the CDR3. The ends lost 5 bases at V and 5 bases at J; junction bases unmatched: 5. CDR3: CASSPGTSQDTQYF. CDR3 DNA sequence: TGTGCCAGCAGCCCCGGGACTAGCCAAGATACGCAGTATTTT. The entire variable domain, with the rest obtained from reference TRBV7-2 and TRBJ2-3, is as follows: GAGVSQSPSNKVTEKGKDVELRCDPISGHTALYWYRQSLGQGLEFLIYFQGNSAPDKSGLPSDRFSAERTGGSVSTLTIQRTQQEDSAVYLCASSPGTSQDTQYFGPGTRLTVL.

The rearrangement links TRBV10-3 to TRBJ1-1; TRBD1 might be the D (5 bases). Germline V gene sequence: CDR1 ENHRY, CDR2 SYGVKD. The CDR3 spans 14 residues. The CDR3 loop is CDTLDLAQGTEAFF. Here the CDR3 DNA reads TGTGACACCTTGGATTTAGCCCAGGGCACTGAAGCTTTCTTT.

This sequence joins TRBV10-3 and TRBJ1-1, with D perhaps TRBD1 (5 bases). Germline CDR1 and CDR2: ENHRY and SYGVKD. The V end lost 4 bases, the J end lost 4 bases, and 16 bases lay between the germline ends. The CDR3 length is 15 residues. The CDR3, as DNA: TGTGCCATCAGTGGGGGGAAAACTTACAGCACTGAAGCTTTCTTT. Its protein is CAISGGKTYSTEAFF.

This clonotype appeared once. The chain employs TRBV19 and TRBJ1-1; D is ambiguous. Germline values: CDR1 LNHDA, CDR2 SQIVND (reference sequence). The CDR3 has 12 amino acids. The ends were cut back, 0 bases at V and 8 bases at J, with 7 bases in the middle. CDR3 residues: CASSIERSEAFF. The CDR3 DNA reads TGTGCCAGTAGTATAGAGCGGTCCGAAGCTTTCTTT.

The V gene is TRBV20-1, the J gene TRBJ1-6; 7 bases fit TRBD1. The CDR3 runs 14 residues. The ends lost 6 bases at V and 9 bases at J; junction bases unmatched: 11. Germline-derived CDR1 and CDR2 are DFQATT and SNEGSKA (reference sequence). CDR3 amino acids: CSAILGPGGSPLHF. In DNA form, the CDR3 reads TGCAGTGCGATCCTCGGCCCAGGGGGTTCACCCCTCCACTTT.

In this sample, this clonotype turned up many times. V gene TRBV2 combines with J gene TRBJ2-3; D is unclear. Trimming took off 5 bases at V and 1 base at J, with 13 bases between the two ends. The CDR3 contains 15 residues. The germline V gene encodes CDR1 SNHLY and CDR2 FYNNEI. The CDR3 reads CASSQLLAGTDTQYF. The CDR3 DNA sequence: TGTGCCAGCAGTCAACTCCTGGCAGGCACAGATACGCAGTATTTT.

J is TRBJ2-1 and V is TRBV20-1; 10 bases fit TRBD2. Unmatched junction bases numbered 12, after V lost 3 bases and J lost 4 bases. CDR3 length: 17 residues. CDR1 and CDR2 (germline): DFQATT, SNEGSKA (reference sequence). This chain's CDR3 is CSARGRAGTSAYNEQFF. CDR3 bases: TGCAGTGCTAGGGGGCGAGCCGGGACTAGCGCATACAATGAGCAGTTCTTC.

This chain links TRBV24-1 with TRBJ2-1, with 11 nucleotides matching TRBD1. Looked up from germline, CDR1 is KGHDR and CDR2 is SFDVKD. V trimming: 0 bases; J trimming: 7 bases; junction bases outside the gene matches: 4. The CDR3 loop spans 16 amino acids. The DNA of the CDR3 is TGTGCCACCAGTGATTTGGGACAGGGGGCGAGGAATGAGCAGTTCTTC. Its protein product is CATSDLGQGARNEQFF.

This clonotype was recorded at least ten times. This chain uses TRBV27 with TRBJ2-7, with unresolved D. Germline CDR1 is MNHEY and CDR2 is SMNVEV (reference sequence). CDR3 length: 14 amino acids. V was pared by 5 bases and J by 3 bases, with 14 bases between. In DNA form, the CDR3 reads TGTGCCAGCAGTCCCCGCAAGGACCGCTACGAGCAGTACTTC. It encodes CASSPRKDRYEQYF.

The chain carries TRBV2 and TRBJ1-1; no clear D. The germline CDR1 and CDR2 sequences are SNHLY and FYNNEI. CDR3 length: 15 amino acids. The V end was cut by 4 bases, the J end by 0 bases, with 12 bases between. The CDR3 coding sequence is TGTGCCAGCAGTGCAGGTAGTCTCATGAACACTGAAGCTTTCTTT. Protein product: CASSAGSLMNTEAFF.

This clonotype was picked up one time. This could be a read error, since a much larger clone is one nucleotide away. The chain is built from TRBV6-2 or TRBV6-3 and TRBJ1-1, with D possibly TRBD1 on 6 matching bases. CDR3 size: 16 residues. The germline V gene encodes CDR1 MNHEY and CDR2 SVGEGT. As DNA, the CDR3 is TGTGCCAGCGGTTATCGGGGGGCGGCTATGAACACTGAAGCTTTCTTT. As protein: CASGYRGAAMNTEAFF.

This rearrangement joins TRBV2 to TRBJ1-2; no clear D gene. CDR1 and CDR2 (germline): SNHLY, FYNNEI. With 5 bases removed from V and 2 bases from J, the gap between germline ends came to 12 bases. This CDR3 spans 14 amino acids. CDR3 nucleotides: TGTGCCAGCAGTTTATTCGTCCTCAACTATGGCTACACCTTC. The encoded protein is CASSLFVLNYGYTF.

The chain carries TRBV6-5 and TRBJ1-5; D remains unclear. Trimming stripped 2 bases from V and 5 bases from J, with 10 bases between. This CDR3 is built from 14 residues. The V gene's germline CDR1 is MNHEY and CDR2 SVGAGI. The CDR3 loop reads CASSYQGFDQPQHF. CDR3 nucleotides: TGTGCCAGCAGTTACCAAGGGTTTGATCAGCCCCAGCATTTT.

The rearrangement joins TRBV18 to TRBJ2-3; D is uncertain. The DNA end is a closer match to TRBJ1-5, so the J assignment may be wrong. The CDR3 is 15 residues long. Germline values: CDR1 KGHSH, CDR2 LQKENI. CDR3 DNA sequence: TGTGCCAGCTCACCACCTGCAGAAAGCACAGATACGCAGCATTTT. Its protein is CASSPPAESTDTQHF.

V usage is TRBV7-9 and J usage is TRBJ2-1; 9 bases are a match to TRBD2. The trim removed 3 bases at V and 6 bases at J, leaving 6 bases unmatched. Per the germline V gene, CDR1 is SEHNR and CDR2 is FQNEAQ (reference sequence). CDR3 length equals 15 residues. In DNA form, the CDR3 reads TGTGCCAGCAGCTTGCGGGGGGGGGAGATCAATGAGCAGTTCTTC. This encodes CASSLRGGEINEQFF.

The chain joins TRBV7-6 to TRBJ2-2; D perhaps matches TRBD1 (6 bases). Trimming removed 3 bases at V and 2 bases at J, with 10 bases between. The germline V gene encodes CDR1 SGHVS and CDR2 FNYEAQ. The CDR3 is 15 residues long. The CDR3, as DNA: TGTGCCAGCAGCTTCGCAGGGGTTAACACCGGGGAGCTGTTTTTT. It is translated as CASSFAGVNTGELFF. The whole variable domain, remainder taken from reference TRBV7-6 and TRBJ2-2, is GAGVSQSPRYKVTKRGQDVALRCDPISGHVSLYWYRQALGQGPEFLTYFNYEAQQDKSGLPNDRFSAERPEGSISTLTIQRTEQRDSAMYRCASSFAGVNTGELFFGEGSRLTVL.